The clone carrying this T cell receptor beta chain was counted at least ten times. Its target is not known. Sorted cells numbering roughly 18,000 to 1,100,000, with 10%, 30% or 50% RNA, yielded the naive CD8 libraries. The CDR3 runs to 14 residues. V lost 0 bases and J 1 base, leaving 5 bases between the germline ends. CDR1 is SEHNR and CDR2 is FQNEAQ in the germline V gene (reference sequence). The data belong to a study of molecular identifiers for immune sequencing clone quantification. One entry per CDR3 protein, called by TCRdb with MiXCR from the PCR reads. This table holds tens of thousands of distinct CDR3 sequences, about 20% found once. Findings and caveats of the study: Clones of above 20 RNA copies carried over 99% of effector molecules; in naive cells they carried under 1%. Amid approximately 1 million naive cells, spiked Jurkat TCR RNA from one cell was reportedly still detectable. In cases of identical TCR molecules sharing a barcode, highly expanded clone sizes could be underestimated.

The V and J genes are TRBV7-9 and TRBJ2-3; D perhaps matches TRBD1 (5 bases). This receptor was identified in a human donor in good health. Some libraries in this study had Jurkat cell RNA spiked in. The sample comprised naive CD8+ T cells from blood, with Jurkat cell RNA spiked in. Subset noted: FACS-sorted CD8+CD4-CCR7+CD45RA+ naive T cells. DNA for the CDR3: TGTGCCAGCAGCTTAGCAGGGGGCACAGATACGCAGTATTTT. Its protein product is CASSLAGGTDTQYF.